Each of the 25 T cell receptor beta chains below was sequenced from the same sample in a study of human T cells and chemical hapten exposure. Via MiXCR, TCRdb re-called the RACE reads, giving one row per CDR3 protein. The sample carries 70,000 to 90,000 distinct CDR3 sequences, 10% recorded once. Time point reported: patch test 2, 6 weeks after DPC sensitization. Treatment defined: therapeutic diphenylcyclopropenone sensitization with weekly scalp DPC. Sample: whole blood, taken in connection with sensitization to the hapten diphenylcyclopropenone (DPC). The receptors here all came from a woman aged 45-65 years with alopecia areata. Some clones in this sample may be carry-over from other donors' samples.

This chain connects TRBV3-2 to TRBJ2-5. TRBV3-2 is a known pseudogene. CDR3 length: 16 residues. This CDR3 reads CASSQDIAAHQETQYF. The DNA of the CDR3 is TGTGCCAGCAGCCAAGATATAGCAGCGCACCAAGAGACCCAGTACTTC.

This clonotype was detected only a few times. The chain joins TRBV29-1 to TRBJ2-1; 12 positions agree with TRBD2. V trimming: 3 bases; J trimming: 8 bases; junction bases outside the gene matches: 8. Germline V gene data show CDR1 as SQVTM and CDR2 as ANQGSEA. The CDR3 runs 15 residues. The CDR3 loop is CSVEASGRALDEQFF. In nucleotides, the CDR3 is TGCAGCGTTGAGGCTAGCGGGAGGGCCCTCGATGAGCAGTTCTTC.

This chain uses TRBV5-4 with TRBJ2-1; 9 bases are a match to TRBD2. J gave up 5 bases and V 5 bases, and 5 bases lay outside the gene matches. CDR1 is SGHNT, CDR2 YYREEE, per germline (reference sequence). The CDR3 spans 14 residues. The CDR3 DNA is TGTGCCAGCAGACCGCGGGAGGGGAACAATGAGCAGTTCTTC. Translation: CASRPREGNNEQFF.

The CDR3 DNA is TGTGCCAGCACCACCGGGACAGGGGTTTACAATGAGCAGTTCTTC. Amino acid sequence: CASTTGTGVYNEQFF. V and J are TRBV7-9 and TRBJ2-1, with 10 bases fitting TRBD1. Germline V CDR1 and CDR2: SEHNR, FQNEAQ (reference sequence). With V trimmed by 7 bases and J by 4 bases, 7 bases remained unmatched. The CDR3 has 15 amino acids.

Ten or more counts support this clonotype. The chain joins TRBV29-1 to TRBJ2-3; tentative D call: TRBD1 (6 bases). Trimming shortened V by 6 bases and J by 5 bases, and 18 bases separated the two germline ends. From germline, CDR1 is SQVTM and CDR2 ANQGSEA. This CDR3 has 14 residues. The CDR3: CSVAVGAGGDTQYF. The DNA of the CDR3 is TGCAGCGTGGCCGTGGGGGCGGGTGGAGATACGCAGTATTTT.

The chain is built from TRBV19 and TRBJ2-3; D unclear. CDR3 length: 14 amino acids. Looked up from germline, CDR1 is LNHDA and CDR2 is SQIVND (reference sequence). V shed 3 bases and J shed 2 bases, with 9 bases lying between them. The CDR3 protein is CASSMYSYTDTQYF. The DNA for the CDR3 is TGTGCCAGTAGTATGTACTCATACACAGATACGCAGTATTTT. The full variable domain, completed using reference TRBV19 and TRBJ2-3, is DGGITQSPKYLFRKEGQNVTLSCEQNLNHDAMYWYRQDPGQGLRLIYYSQIVNDFQKGDIAEGYSVSREKKESFPLTVTSAQKNPTAFYLCASSMYSYTDTQYFGPGTRLTVL.

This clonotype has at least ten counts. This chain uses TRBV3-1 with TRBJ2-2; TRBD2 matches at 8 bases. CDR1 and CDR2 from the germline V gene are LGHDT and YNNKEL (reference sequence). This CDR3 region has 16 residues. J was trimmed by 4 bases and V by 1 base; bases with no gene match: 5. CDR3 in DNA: TGTGCCAGCAGCCAAGGCCCCGGGAGGGGCACCGGGGAGCTGTTTTTT. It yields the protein CASSQGPGRGTGELFF.

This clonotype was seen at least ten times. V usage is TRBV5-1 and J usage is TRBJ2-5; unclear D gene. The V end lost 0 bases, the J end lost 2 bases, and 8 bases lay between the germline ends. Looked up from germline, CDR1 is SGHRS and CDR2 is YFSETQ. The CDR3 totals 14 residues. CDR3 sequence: CASSLGYGQETQYF. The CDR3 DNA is TGCGCCAGCAGCTTGGGGTACGGACAAGAGACCCAGTACTTC.

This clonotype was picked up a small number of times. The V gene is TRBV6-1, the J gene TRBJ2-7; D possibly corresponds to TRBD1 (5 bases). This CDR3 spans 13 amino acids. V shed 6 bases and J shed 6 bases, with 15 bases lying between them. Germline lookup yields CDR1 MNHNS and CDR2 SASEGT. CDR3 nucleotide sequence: TGTGCCAGCAGCGGCACAGGATGGGGCGAGCAGTACTTC. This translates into CASSGTGWGEQYF.

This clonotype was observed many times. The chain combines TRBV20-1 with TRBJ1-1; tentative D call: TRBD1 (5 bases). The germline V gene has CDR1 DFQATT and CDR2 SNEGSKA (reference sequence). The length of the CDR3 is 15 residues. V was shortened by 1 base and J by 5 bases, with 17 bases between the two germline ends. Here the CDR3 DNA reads TGCAGTGCTAGAGTTGCTTGGGGCGCGAGGACTGAAGCTTTCTTT. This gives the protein CSARVAWGARTEAFF.

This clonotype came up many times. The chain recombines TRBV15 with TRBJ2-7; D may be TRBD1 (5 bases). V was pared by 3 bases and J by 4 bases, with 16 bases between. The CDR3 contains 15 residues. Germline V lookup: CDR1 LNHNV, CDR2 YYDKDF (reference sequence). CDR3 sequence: CATSRTAQQGYEQYF. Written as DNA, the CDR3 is TGTGCCACCAGCAGGACCGCCCAGCAGGGATACGAGCAGTACTTC.

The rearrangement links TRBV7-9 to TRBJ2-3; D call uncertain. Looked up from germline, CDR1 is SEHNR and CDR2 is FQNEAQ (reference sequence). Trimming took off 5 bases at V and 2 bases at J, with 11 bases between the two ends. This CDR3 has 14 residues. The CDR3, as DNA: TGTGCCAGCAGCAAGTTATCCTCCACAGATACGCAGTATTTT. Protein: CASSKLSSTDTQYF.

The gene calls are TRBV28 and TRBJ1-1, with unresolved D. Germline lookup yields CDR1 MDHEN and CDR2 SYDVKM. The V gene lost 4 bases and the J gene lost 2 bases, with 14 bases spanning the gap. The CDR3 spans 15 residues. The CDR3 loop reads CASSSIRTVNTEAFF. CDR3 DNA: TGTGCCAGCAGTTCCATCCGGACGGTAAACACTGAAGCTTTCTTT. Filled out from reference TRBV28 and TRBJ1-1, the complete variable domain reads DVKVTQSSRYLVKRTGEKVFLECVQDMDHENMFWYRQDPGLGLRLIYFSYDVKMKEKGDIPEGYSVSREKKERFSLILESASTNQTSMYLCASSSIRTVNTEAFFGQGTRLTVV.

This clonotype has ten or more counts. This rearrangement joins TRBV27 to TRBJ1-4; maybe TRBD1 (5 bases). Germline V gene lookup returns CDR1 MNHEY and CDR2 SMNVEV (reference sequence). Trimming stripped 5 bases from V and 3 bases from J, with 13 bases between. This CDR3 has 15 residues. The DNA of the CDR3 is TGTGCCAGCAGTCGGGGGGTGGGAGCTAATGAAAAACTGTTTTTT. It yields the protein CASSRGVGANEKLFF. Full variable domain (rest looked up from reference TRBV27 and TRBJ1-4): EAQVTQNPRYLITVTGKKLTVTCSQNMNHEYMSWYRQDPGLGLRQIYYSMNVEVTDKGDVPEGYKVSRKEKRNFPLILESPSPNQTSLYFCASSRGVGANEKLFFGSGTQLSVL.

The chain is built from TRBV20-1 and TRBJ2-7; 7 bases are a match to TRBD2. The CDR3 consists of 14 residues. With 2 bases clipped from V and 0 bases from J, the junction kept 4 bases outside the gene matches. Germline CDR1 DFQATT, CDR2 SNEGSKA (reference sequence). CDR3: CSARSERGSYEQYF. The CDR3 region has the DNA TGCAGTGCTAGATCTGAGCGGGGCTCCTACGAGCAGTACTTC.

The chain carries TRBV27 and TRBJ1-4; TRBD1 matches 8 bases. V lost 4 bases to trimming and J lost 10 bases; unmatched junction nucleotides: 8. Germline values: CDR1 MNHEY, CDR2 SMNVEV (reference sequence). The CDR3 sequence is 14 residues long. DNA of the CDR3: TGTGCCAGCAGTTCGACCAGGGGGCAGGGAAAACTGTTTTTT. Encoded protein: CASSSTRGQGKLFF. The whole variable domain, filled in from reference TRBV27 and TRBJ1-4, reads EAQVTQNPRYLITVTGKKLTVTCSQNMNHEYMSWYRQDPGLGLRQIYYSMNVEVTDKGDVPEGYKVSRKEKRNFPLILESPSPNQTSLYFCASSSTRGQGKLFFGSGTQLSVL.

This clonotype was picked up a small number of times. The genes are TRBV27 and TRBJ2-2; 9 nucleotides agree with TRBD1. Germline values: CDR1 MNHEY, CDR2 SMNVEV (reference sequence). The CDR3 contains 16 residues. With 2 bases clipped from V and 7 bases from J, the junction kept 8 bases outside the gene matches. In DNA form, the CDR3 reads TGTGCCAGCAGTTTACGGACAGGGGCAGGCCTCGGGGAGCTGTTTTTT. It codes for CASSLRTGAGLGELFF.

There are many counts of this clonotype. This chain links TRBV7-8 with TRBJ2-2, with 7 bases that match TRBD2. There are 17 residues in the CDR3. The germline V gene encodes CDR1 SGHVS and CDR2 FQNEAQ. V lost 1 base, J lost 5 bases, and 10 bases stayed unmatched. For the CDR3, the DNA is TGTGCCAGCAGCTTAGGGATTGCGGGAGTGGGGACCGGGGAGCTGTTTTTT. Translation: CASSLGIAGVGTGELFF.

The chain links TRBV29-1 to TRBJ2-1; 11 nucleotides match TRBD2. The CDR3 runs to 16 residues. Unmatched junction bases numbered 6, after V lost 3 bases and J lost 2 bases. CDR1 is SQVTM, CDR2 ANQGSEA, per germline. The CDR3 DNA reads TGCAGCGTTGATGGTGCTAGCGGGAGGCCCTACAATGAGCAGTTCTTC. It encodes CSVDGASGRPYNEQFF.

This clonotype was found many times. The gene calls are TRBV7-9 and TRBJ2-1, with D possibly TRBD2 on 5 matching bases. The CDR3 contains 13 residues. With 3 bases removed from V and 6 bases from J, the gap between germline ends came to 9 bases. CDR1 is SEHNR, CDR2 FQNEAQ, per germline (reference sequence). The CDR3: CASSFRTPNEQFF. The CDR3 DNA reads TGTGCCAGCAGCTTCCGGACTCCCAATGAGCAGTTCTTC.

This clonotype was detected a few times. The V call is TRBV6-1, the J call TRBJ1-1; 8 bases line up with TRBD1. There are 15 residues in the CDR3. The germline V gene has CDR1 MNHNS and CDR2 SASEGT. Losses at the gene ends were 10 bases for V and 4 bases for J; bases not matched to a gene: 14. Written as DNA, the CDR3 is TGTGCCATTAAGCAAGGGGGGCAGGGGGCCACTGAAGCTTTCTTT. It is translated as CAIKQGGQGATEAFF.

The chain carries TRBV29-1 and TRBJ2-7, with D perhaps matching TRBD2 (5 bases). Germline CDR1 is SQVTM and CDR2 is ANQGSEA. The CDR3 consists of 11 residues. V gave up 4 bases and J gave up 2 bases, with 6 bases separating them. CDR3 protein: CSVGETYEQYF. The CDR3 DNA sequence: TGCAGCGTTGGGGAGACCTACGAGCAGTACTTC.

CDR3 DNA: TGTGCCAGCAGTCCGACTAGCGGGAGTATTTCTGAGCAGTTCTTC. Translation gives CASSPTSGSISEQFF. This rearrangement joins TRBV28 to TRBJ2-1; TRBD2 agrees at 12 bases. The V gene end was trimmed by 5 bases and the J gene end by 9 bases; junction bases not matched to a gene: 8. The germline gives CDR1 MDHEN, CDR2 SYDVKM. The CDR3 extends over 15 amino acids.

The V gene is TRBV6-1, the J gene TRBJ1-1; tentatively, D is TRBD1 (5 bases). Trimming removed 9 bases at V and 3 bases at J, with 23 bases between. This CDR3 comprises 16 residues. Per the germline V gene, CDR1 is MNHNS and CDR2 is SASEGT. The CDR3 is CASRTFHGTPDTEAFF. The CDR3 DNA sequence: TGTGCCAGTCGAACATTTCACGGGACTCCGGACACTGAAGCTTTCTTT.

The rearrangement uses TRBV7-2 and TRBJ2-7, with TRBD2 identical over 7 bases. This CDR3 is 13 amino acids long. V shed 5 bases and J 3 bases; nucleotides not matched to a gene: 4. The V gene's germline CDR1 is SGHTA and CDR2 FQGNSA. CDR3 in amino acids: CASSLGLGYEQYF. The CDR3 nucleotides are TGTGCCAGCAGCCTAGGACTAGGCTACGAGCAGTACTTC.